Below, 27 T cell receptor beta chains from the same sample are listed, as sequenced in a study of blood T cell repertoires in COVID-19 (dated by TCRdb to the early 2020s). The library was made by the immunoSEQ multiplex PCR assay. Not all clones reach the TCRdb copy of this immuneACCESS table, which keeps in-frame sequences only. Checked studies attribute under half of the gap to unresolved V genes and leave the rest unexplained. The table for this sample lists a few hundred thousand clones; over 75% of them were counted only once. The ten largest clonotypes hold around 3% of the sample. Material for sequencing was PBMCs or T cells enriched from blood (not recorded which). These receptors all stem from a woman under 40 who had recovered from COVID-19.

V gene TRBV7-9 combines with J gene TRBJ2-7; 7 bases fit TRBD2. Germline V gene data show CDR1 as SEHNR and CDR2 as FQNEAQ (reference sequence). The CDR3 has 14 residues. Germline trimming cut 0 bases from V and 3 bases from J; bases unmatched to any gene: 2. The CDR3 DNA sequence: TGTGCCAGCAGCTTAGCGGGAGGGGACTACGAGCAGTACTTC. Protein: CASSLAGGDYEQYF.

CDR3 protein: CASSFSGGGDEAFF. In DNA, the CDR3 is TGCGCCAGCAGCTTTTCGGGGGGTGGTGATGAAGCTTTCTTT. This sequence joins TRBV5-1 and TRBJ1-1, with D tentatively TRBD1 (5 bases). Trimming took 2 bases from V and 7 from J, leaving 15 bases between them. The germline V gene encodes CDR1 SGHRS and CDR2 YFSETQ. The CDR3 extends over 14 amino acids.

This rearrangement joins TRBV5-1 to TRBJ2-5; 7 positions match TRBD2. Germline trimming cut 0 bases from V and 0 bases from J; bases unmatched to any gene: 2. The CDR3 covers 15 residues. CDR1 and CDR2 (germline): SGHRS, YFSETQ. CDR3 in DNA: TGCGCCAGCAGCTTGGTGGCGGGGGACCAAGAGACCCAGTACTTC. This gives the protein CASSLVAGDQETQYF.

The genes are TRBV18 and TRBJ1-1, with TRBD1 matching 7 bases. The V and J ends lost 6 bases and 0 bases, in that order; junction bases with no gene match: 7. This CDR3 has 15 residues. The germline V gene encodes CDR1 KGHSH and CDR2 LQKENI. The CDR3 nucleotides read TGTGCCAGCTCCCCCGGGACAGCAATGAACACTGAAGCTTTCTTT. This codes for CASSPGTAMNTEAFF.

This chain joins TRBV28 and TRBJ2-1; D call uncertain. Trimming removed 3 bases from V and 11 bases from J, with 11 bases in between. The germline CDR1 and CDR2 sequences are MDHEN and SYDVKM. This CDR3 region has 12 residues. CDR3 residues: CASSLESAQQFF. Here the CDR3 DNA reads TGTGCCAGCAGTTTGGAAAGCGCACAGCAGTTCTTC. The variable domain in full, completed from reference TRBV28 and TRBJ2-1, reads DVKVTQSSRYLVKRTGEKVFLECVQDMDHENMFWYRQDPGLGLRLIYFSYDVKMKEKGDIPEGYSVSREKKERFSLILESASTNQTSMYLCASSLESAQQFFGPGTRLTVL.

V gene TRBV6-2 or TRBV6-3 combines with J gene TRBJ2-5, with TRBD2 matching 8 bases. Germline V gene sequence: CDR1 MNHEY, CDR2 SVGEGT. Unmatched junction bases numbered 10, after V lost 6 bases and J lost 4 bases. CDR3 length equals 15 residues. DNA for the CDR3: TGTGCCAGCAGCCACTCGGGACTAGGGGGAGAGACCCAGTACTTC. Its protein is CASSHSGLGGETQYF.

For this clone: One junction end does not reproduce the germline sequence, and a read error may be involved. This chain links TRBV12-3 or TRBV12-4 with TRBJ1-5; the D gene is possibly TRBD1 (5 bases). The CDR3 covers 13 residues. CDR3 sequence: CASSLGFGTPVNF. CDR3 nucleotides: TGTGCCAGCAGTTTAGGGTTTGGGACTCCGGTAAATTTT.

The gene calls are TRBV11-2 and TRBJ2-1, with a possible D match to TRBD2 (5 bases). The CDR3 runs to 14 residues. Germline loops: CDR1 SGHAT, CDR2 FQNNGV. The V and J ends lost 5 bases and 2 bases respectively, with 10 bases between them. The CDR3 DNA is TGTGCCAGCAGCCCCAGCGGTCCCTACAATGAGCAGTTCTTC. Its translation: CASSPSGPYNEQFF.

This chain links TRBV4-1 with TRBJ2-1; a weak D match, TRBD2 (5 bases). V was trimmed by 0 bases and J by 4 bases, leaving 13 bases between them. The length of the CDR3 is 16 residues. Germline CDR1 is MGHRA and CDR2 is YSYEKL. Written as DNA, the CDR3 is TGCGCCAGCAGCCAAGAGAGGAGAGACTATTACAATGAGCAGTTCTTC. It is translated as CASSQERRDYYNEQFF.

This clone occurred a few times. The genes are TRBV4-2 and TRBJ1-1; tentative D call: TRBD1 (6 bases). Looked up from germline, CDR1 is LGHNA and CDR2 is YNFKEQ. The CDR3 extends over 17 amino acids. V was shortened by 0 bases and J by 5 bases, with 19 bases between the two germline ends. CDR3 protein: CASSQDRGRGAGTEAFF. CDR3 DNA sequence: TGTGCCAGCAGCCAAGATCGGGGCAGGGGCGCTGGAACTGAAGCTTTCTTT.

Here the CDR3 DNA reads TGCGCCAGCAGCTCACTAAGTAACACTGAAGCTTTCTTT. It codes for CASSSLSNTEAFF. The V and J genes are TRBV5-1 and TRBJ1-1; unclear D gene. This CDR3 region has 13 residues. Per germline, CDR1 SGHRS and CDR2 YFSETQ. The V end lost 3 bases, the J end lost 2 bases, and 8 bases lay between the germline ends.

This chain links TRBV12-3 or TRBV12-4 with TRBJ1-1; no firm D call. The V gene lost 3 bases and the J gene lost 7 bases, with 12 bases spanning the gap. The CDR3 totals 13 residues. The CDR3 is CASSFAGYHEAFF. As DNA, the CDR3 is TGTGCCAGCAGTTTTGCGGGGTATCATGAAGCTTTCTTT.

The chain is built from TRBV13 and TRBJ2-5; D is possibly TRBD2 (6 bases). Trimming cost V 5 bases and J 2 bases, with 12 bases left between them. The CDR3 extends over 14 amino acids. Germline V gene data show CDR1 as PRHDT and CDR2 as FYEKMQ (reference sequence). CDR3 nucleotide sequence: TGTGCCAGCAGCACCTTAGCGGAACAAGAGACCCAGTACTTC. As protein: CASSTLAEQETQYF.

The rearrangement links TRBV19 to TRBJ1-1, with D possibly being TRBD1 (6 bases). CDR3 length: 15 amino acids. CDR1 is LNHDA, CDR2 SQIVND, per germline (reference sequence). Trimming took off 1 base at V and 5 bases at J, with 14 bases between the two ends. The CDR3 is CASSIVGRGETEAFF. For the CDR3, the DNA is TGTGCCAGTAGTATAGTTGGCAGGGGAGAGACTGAAGCTTTCTTT.

Here the CDR3 reads CASYPTSGRAWETQYF. The CDR3 nucleotides read TGTGCCAGTTACCCCACTAGCGGGAGGGCGTGGGAGACCCAGTACTTC. The genes are TRBV28 and TRBJ2-5; 13 bases are shared with TRBD2. In germline, CDR1 is MDHEN, CDR2 SYDVKM. The junction had 12 bases not matched to a gene; V was cut back by 9 bases and J by 5 bases. The CDR3 runs 16 residues. The variable domain in full, with the rest retrieved from reference TRBV28 and TRBJ2-5, is DVKVTQSSRYLVKRTGEKVFLECVQDMDHENMFWYRQDPGLGLRLIYFSYDVKMKEKGDIPEGYSVSREKKERFSLILESASTNQTSMYLCASYPTSGRAWETQYFGPGTRLLVL.

The chain recombines TRBV3-1 (or the pseudogene TRBV3-2) with TRBJ2-7; weak D call: TRBD2 (7 bases). V gave up 2 bases and J gave up 6 bases, with 17 bases separating them. The germline gives CDR1 LGHDT, CDR2 YNNKEL (reference sequence). The CDR3 runs 15 residues. The CDR3 is CASSQNSWEGVEQYF. The CDR3 coding sequence is TGTGCCAGCAGCCAAAACTCCTGGGAGGGGGTCGAGCAGTACTTC.

The rearrangement joins TRBV12-3 or TRBV12-4 to TRBJ1-6; a possible D gene is TRBD1 (6 bases). The CDR3 contains 13 residues. The V end lost 7 bases, the J end lost 9 bases, and 13 bases lay between the germline ends. DNA for the CDR3: TGTGCCAGCACCGAACAGGGTACTTCACCCCTCCACTTT. Protein: CASTEQGTSPLHF.

With regard to this clone: The junction departs from the called germline gene at one end, perhaps through a read error. CDR3 sequence: CASSPMRNTEAFF. CDR3 nucleotide sequence: TGTGCTAGCAGTCCCATGCGGAACACTGAAGCTTTCTTT. The chain joins TRBV7-7 to TRBJ1-1; D not resolved. Germline CDR1 reads SSHAT; CDR2 reads FNYEAQ (reference sequence). This CDR3 has 13 amino acids.

The chain carries TRBV11-2 and TRBJ2-7; 8 bases line up with TRBD1. V was pared by 4 bases and J by 2 bases, with 10 bases of the junction left unmatched. The germline V gene encodes CDR1 SGHAT and CDR2 FQNNGV. There are 16 residues in the CDR3. The CDR3 DNA is TGTGCCAGCAGCTCCCCAGACAGGGGCTTCCCCTACGAGCAGTACTTC. Protein product: CASSSPDRGFPYEQYF.

The rearrangement links TRBV9 to TRBJ1-3; D unresolved. V was trimmed by 0 bases and J by 0 bases, leaving 10 bases between them. The CDR3 consists of 16 residues. Germline loops: CDR1 SGDLS, CDR2 YYNGEE. CDR3 sequence reads: CASSVGRASSGNTIYF. CDR3 DNA: TGTGCCAGCAGCGTAGGGCGGGCGAGCTCTGGAAACACCATATATTTT.

This clone was recorded a few times. The J gene is TRBJ1-2, the V gene TRBV4-1, with TRBD1 identical over 7 bases. The CDR3 covers 15 residues. Germline trimming cut 0 bases from V and 0 bases from J; bases unmatched to any gene: 1. Germline CDR1 MGHRA, CDR2 YSYEKL. CDR3 loop: CASSQDRGANYGYTF. In DNA form, the CDR3 reads TGCGCCAGCAGCCAAGACAGGGGGGCTAACTATGGCTACACCTTC.

This chain links TRBV2 with TRBJ2-1, with D hard to call. The CDR3 is 12 amino acids. In germline, CDR1 is SNHLY, CDR2 FYNNEI. V gave up 6 bases and J gave up 3 bases, with 6 bases separating them. The CDR3 loop reads CASSSYYNEQFF. For the CDR3, the DNA is TGTGCCAGCAGCTCCTACTACAATGAGCAGTTCTTC.

The chain carries TRBV6-5 and TRBJ1-4; D is possibly TRBD1 (5 bases). There are 12 residues in the CDR3. The V gene's germline CDR1 is MNHEY and CDR2 SVGAGI. Trimming stripped 6 bases from V and 7 bases from J, with 9 bases between. In nucleotides, the CDR3 is TGTGCCAGCAGCAGGGAGGGTGAAAAACTGTTTTTT. Translation gives CASSREGEKLFF.

CDR3 residues: CASTTGQNTGELFF. The CDR3 region has the DNA TGTGCCAGCACCACGGGACAGAACACCGGGGAGCTGTTTTTT. The chain uses TRBV2 and TRBJ2-2; possible D gene TRBD1, 6 bases. The germline V and J ends were trimmed by 7 bases and 1 base, with 10 bases remaining between them. Germline V lookup: CDR1 SNHLY, CDR2 FYNNEI. The CDR3 is made up of 14 amino acids.

The gene calls are TRBV7-9 and TRBJ2-7, with TRBD2 identical over 7 bases. CDR3 length: 15 residues. Germline V CDR1 and CDR2: SEHNR, FQNEAQ (reference sequence). The junction had 8 bases not matched to a gene; V was cut back by 6 bases and J by 0 bases. The CDR3 sequence is CASSQSGDFSYEQYF. In nucleotides, the CDR3 is TGTGCCAGCAGTCAGAGCGGGGACTTCTCCTACGAGCAGTACTTC.

This clone was recorded only once. The chain uses TRBV3-1 (or the pseudogene TRBV3-2) and TRBJ1-1, with 9 positions matching TRBD1. This CDR3 spans 16 amino acids. From germline, CDR1 is LGHDT and CDR2 YNNKEL (reference sequence). The trim removed 4 bases at V and 4 bases at J, leaving 10 bases unmatched. The CDR3: CASSRDSGQGPTEAFF. As DNA, the CDR3 is TGTGCCAGCAGCCGAGATTCGGGACAGGGACCCACTGAAGCTTTCTTT.

The rearrangement links TRBV6-1 to TRBJ2-2, with D perhaps matching TRBD1 (6 bases). V was shortened by 3 bases and J by 5 bases, with 13 bases between the two germline ends. The CDR3 has 15 residues. Germline CDR1 and CDR2: MNHNS and SASEGT. Here the CDR3 DNA reads TGTGCCAGCAGTGACAGGGGTCAATTGACCGGGGAGCTGTTTTTT. Protein product: CASSDRGQLTGELFF.